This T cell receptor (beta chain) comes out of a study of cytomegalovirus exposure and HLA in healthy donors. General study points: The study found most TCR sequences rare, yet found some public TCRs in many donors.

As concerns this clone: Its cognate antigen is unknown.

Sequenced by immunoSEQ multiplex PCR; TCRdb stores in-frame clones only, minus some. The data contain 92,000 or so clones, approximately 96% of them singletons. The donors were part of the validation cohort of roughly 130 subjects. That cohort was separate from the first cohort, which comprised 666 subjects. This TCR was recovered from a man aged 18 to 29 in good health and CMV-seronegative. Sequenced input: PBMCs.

The CDR3 region has the DNA TGTGCCAGCAGTTTATCGCGGGGTGGGGTCCAAGAGACCCAGTACTTC. Amino acid sequence: CASSLSRGGVQETQYF. The chain combines TRBV28 with TRBJ2-5, with D tentatively TRBD2 (6 bases). This CDR3 has 16 amino acids. Trimming took 1 base from V and 1 from J, leaving 13 bases between them. Germline V lookup: CDR1 MDHEN, CDR2 SYDVKM.